A single sample is the source of the 6 T cell receptor beta chains below, sequenced in a study of cytomegalovirus exposure and HLA in healthy donors. This PCR relied on a set of 60 Vbeta primers and 13 Jbeta primers. The method was immunoSEQ multiplex PCR; TCRdb's version includes in-frame clones alone and lacks a portion of them. This sample has about 180,000 clones, with 65% to 85% found just once. The sequenced material came from PBMCs. The receptors were sampled from a boy between 2 and 10 years old in good health and CMV-seronegative.

A word on this clone: Other DNA sequences from this sample encode an identical CDR3 as well. The rearrangement uses TRBV29-1 and TRBJ1-1, with unresolved D. CDR3 length: 12 residues. The V end was cut by 3 bases, the J end by 4 bases, with 9 bases between. Germline CDR1 reads SQVTM; CDR2 reads ANQGSEA. CDR3 nucleotide sequence: TGCAGCGTTGATCTGGGAGGCACTGAAGCTTTCTTT. Translation gives CSVDLGGTEAFF.

This clone occurred a few times. J is TRBJ2-2 and V is TRBV15; D call uncertain. CDR3 length equals 14 residues. In germline, CDR1 is LNHNV, CDR2 YYDKDF (reference sequence). V was shortened by 4 bases and J by 2 bases, with 8 bases between the two germline ends. DNA of the CDR3: TGTGCCACCAGCACAGGCCCTAACACCGGGGAGCTGTTTTTT. It encodes CATSTGPNTGELFF. Combining the CDR3 with reference TRBV15 and TRBJ2-2 gives the whole variable domain DAMVIQNPRYQVTQFGKPVTLSCSQTLNHNVMYWYQQKSSQAPKLLFHYYDKDFNNEADTPDNFQSRRPNTSFCFLDIRSPGLGDTAMYLCATSTGPNTGELFFGEGSRLTVL.

This clone is a singleton in its sample. Here the CDR3 DNA reads TGTGCCAGCAGTTTATATCCTAGCGGAATGGATACGCAGTATTTT. Protein product: CASSLYPSGMDTQYF. This rearrangement joins TRBV27 to TRBJ2-3; 7 bases match TRBD2. The CDR3 sequence is 15 residues long. Looked up from germline, CDR1 is MNHEY and CDR2 is SMNVEV (reference sequence). J gave up 6 bases and V 1 base, and 7 bases lay outside the gene matches.

The chain couples TRBV7-2 to TRBJ2-7; D call uncertain. This CDR3 comprises 15 residues. Trimming shortened V by 1 base and J by 0 bases, and 10 bases separated the two germline ends. The germline V gene has CDR1 SGHTA and CDR2 FQGNSA. The CDR3 spells CASSLGFADSYEQYV. In DNA, the CDR3 is TGTGCCAGCAGCTTAGGATTTGCTGACTCCTACGAGCAGTACGTC.

This clone was counted only a few times. V usage is TRBV30 and J usage is TRBJ1-2; D is perhaps TRBD1 (5 bases). The V gene's germline CDR1 is GTSNPN and CDR2 SVGIG (reference sequence). The V gene lost 2 bases and the J gene lost 1 base, with 11 bases spanning the gap. The CDR3 totals 14 residues. Here the CDR3 DNA reads TGTGCCTGGAGTCGCGGGGCGGGTAACTATGGCTACACCTTC. Amino acid sequence: CAWSRGAGNYGYTF.

The rearrangement joins TRBV5-6 to TRBJ1-3, with 9 bases matching TRBD1. The CDR3 is 16 residues long. The germline V gene encodes CDR1 SGHDT and CDR2 YYEEEE. J was trimmed by 5 bases and V by 1 base; bases with no gene match: 7. The CDR3 is CASSLRGQGGRNTIYF. CDR3 DNA: TGTGCCAGCAGCTTGCGGGGACAGGGAGGCAGAAACACCATATATTTT.